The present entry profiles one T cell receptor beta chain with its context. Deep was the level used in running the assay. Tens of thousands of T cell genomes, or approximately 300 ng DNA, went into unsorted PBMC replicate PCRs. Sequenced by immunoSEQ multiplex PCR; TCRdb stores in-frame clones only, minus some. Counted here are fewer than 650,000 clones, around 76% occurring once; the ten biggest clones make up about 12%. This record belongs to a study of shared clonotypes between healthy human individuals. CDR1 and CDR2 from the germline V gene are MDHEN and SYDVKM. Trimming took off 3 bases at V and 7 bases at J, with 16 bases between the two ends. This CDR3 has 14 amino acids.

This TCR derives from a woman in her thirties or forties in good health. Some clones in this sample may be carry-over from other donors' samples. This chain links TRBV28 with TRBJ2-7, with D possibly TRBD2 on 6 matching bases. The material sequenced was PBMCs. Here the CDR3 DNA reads TGTGCCAGCAGTTTTGGGCAGCCGCGGGGAGAGCAGTACTTC. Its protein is CASSFGQPRGEQYF.